This T cell receptor beta chain is drawn from a study of blood T cell repertoires in COVID-19. Generated by immunoSEQ multiplex PCR, the TCRdb table keeps only in-frame clones and is missing some. The sample lists 150,000 to 160,000 clones, 88% occurring once. V lost 6 bases to trimming and J lost 6 bases, with 24 bases between them. Germline loops: CDR1 SGHDT, CDR2 YYEEEE. This CDR3 region has 16 residues. The specimen sequenced was peripheral blood. The chain joins TRBV5-6 to TRBJ1-2; no clear D gene. This TCR was sampled from a woman in her 70s with acute or convalescent COVID-19. CDR3 in DNA: TGTGCCAGCACTACCCCGTCTTTGCCGAGAGCCCATGGCTACACCTTC. It specifies CASTTPSLPRAHGYTF.